These T cell receptor beta chains were read from a single sample in a study of regulatory T cells in long-lasting Graves disease. TCRdb recomputed calls from the multiplex PCR reads with MiXCR, one row per CDR3 protein. The table lists roughly 260,000 distinct CDR3 sequences, approximately 20% of them singletons. Another study also made use of these data, one on T cells in Graves' hyperthyroidism and ophthalmopathy.

The sample here was peripheral blood mononuclear cells (PBMCs), taken at new diagnosis, from a patient treated with antithyroid drugs. All receptors derive from a woman in her twenties or thirties with Graves disease. Both conserved end residues are part of each CDR3. D genes are given only for firm matches. Clone size is shown for a subset of rows, as once, few, many or a class of expanded clone.

j_call d_call clone_size v_call cdr3_nt cdr3_aa
TRBJ1-1 - many TRBV12-3/TRBV12-4 TGTGCCAGCAGTTTAATCACCAGGGTGGCTGAAGCTTTCTTT CASSLITRVAEAFF
TRBJ2-7 - many TRBV29-1 TGCAGCGTTGAATTCAACCGCGACGAGCAGTACTTC CSVEFNRDEQYF
TRBJ2-1 - many TRBV7-8 TGTGCCAGCAGCTTAGTGGCAAATGAGCAGTTCTTC CASSLVANEQFF
TRBJ1-2 - many TRBV20-1 TGCAGTGCTAACCCGACAGCTGGCTACACCTTC CSANPTAGYTF
TRBJ1-2 - few TRBV5-5 TGTGCCAGCAGCTTGGTGCGGTTGGGGGGCGAAGGCTATGGCTACACCTTC CASSLVRLGGEGYGYTF
TRBJ1-1 TRBD1 - TRBV9 TGTGCCAGCAGCGGAGACAGGGGTGGGACTGAAGCTTTCTTT CASSGDRGGTEAFF
TRBJ1-1 TRBD1 many TRBV12-3/TRBV12-4 TGTGCCAGCAACAAACCGGGACAGGGAGATGGCACTGAAGCTTTCTTT CASNKPGQGDGTEAFF
TRBJ2-7 TRBD1 many TRBV29-1 TGCAGCGTTGAAGGACAGGGTTTGGGCGAGCAGTACTTC CSVEGQGLGEQYF
TRBJ2-1 TRBD1 many TRBV12-3/TRBV12-4 TGTGCCAGCAGCTCACCGGGACAGGCTTACAATGAGCAGTTCTTC CASSSPGQAYNEQFF
TRBJ1-3 - many TRBV12-3/TRBV12-4 TGTGCCAGCAGACCGCCGACAAGCTCTGGAAACACCATATATTTT CASRPPTSSGNTIYF
TRBJ2-3 TRBD2 many TRBV20-1 TGCAGTGCTTACCTCCTCCGGACTAGCGACTCTGATACGCAGTATTTT CSAYLLRTSDSDTQYF
TRBJ2-1 - many TRBV19 TGTGCCAGTAGTACCGTCCGGAATGAGCAGTTCTTC CASSTVRNEQFF
TRBJ1-1 TRBD1 many TRBV12-3/TRBV12-4 TGTGCCAGCAGTCAACAGGGGGATGGGATGAACACTGAAGCTTTCTTT CASSQQGDGMNTEAFF
TRBJ1-1 TRBD1 - TRBV2 TGTGCCAGCAGTGGATACAGGGGGGGCACTGAAGCTTTCTTT CASSGYRGGTEAFF
TRBJ1-1 TRBD1 many TRBV7-3 TGTGCCAGCAGCCCACACGGGACAGGGCAACTTAACACTGAAGCTTTCTTT CASSPHGTGQLNTEAFF
TRBJ1-1 - many TRBV11-3 TGTGCCAGCAGCTTCTCAAGGGACACTGAAGCTTTCTTT CASSFSRDTEAFF
TRBJ1-5 TRBD1 many TRBV20-1 TGCAGTGCCCTACTCCGGGACAGGGGCCCTAATCAGCCCCAGCATTTT CSALLRDRGPNQPQHF
TRBJ1-4 - many TRBV18 TGTGCCAGCAGCTTAACGGGGGACGGTGAAAAACTGTTTTTT CASSLTGDGEKLFF
TRBJ2-2 TRBD1 - TRBV10-3 TGTGCCATCGGTCGGACAGGGAACACCGGGGAGCTGTTTTTT CAIGRTGNTGELFF
TRBJ2-3 - many TRBV12-5 TGTGCTAGTGGTTTGAGGAGGGGACGCGACACAGATACGCAGTATTTT CASGLRRGRDTDTQYF
TRBJ2-3 - few TRBV7-3 TGTGCCAGCAGCGGCGGGGGCCTATCAGATACGCAGTATTTT CASSGGGLSDTQYF
TRBJ1-2 - - TRBV9 TGTGCCAGCAGTATAACCAGGGGAAGCTACACCTTC CASSITRGSYTF
TRBJ1-4 - many TRBV12-3/TRBV12-4 TGTGCCAGCGCCACCGATTCTAATGAAAAACTGTTTTTT CASATDSNEKLFF
TRBJ1-1 TRBD1 - TRBV7-9 TGTGCCAGCAGCCCTTACGGACAGGGAGGGACTGAAGCTTTCTTT CASSPYGQGGTEAFF
TRBJ1-5 - many TRBV4-2 TGTGCCAGCAGCCAATATCAGAATTTTGATCAGCCCCAGCATTTT CASSQYQNFDQPQHF
TRBJ1-2 TRBD1 many TRBV20-1 TGCAGTGCTAGAGCCGCGGAGGCAGGGGGCGAATTTAGCTATGGCTACACCTTC CSARAAEAGGEFSYGYTF
TRBJ2-7 TRBD1 many TRBV20-1 TGCAGTGCCGCTCAGGGGGCGGACCCCTACGAGCAGTACTTC CSAAQGADPYEQYF
TRBJ1-2 - many TRBV7-9 TGTGCCAGCAGCTTAGGGAGAGGGAGGAGTTATGGCTACACCTTC CASSLGRGRSYGYTF
TRBJ2-1 - many TRBV11-1 TGTGCCAGCAGCTTATTAGCGTCCAATGAGCAGTTCTTC CASSLLASNEQFF
TRBJ2-1 - - TRBV4-2 TGTGCCAGCAGCCAAGTTTTGGCGGGGTCGGCTGAGCAGTTCTTC CASSQVLAGSAEQFF
TRBJ2-5 TRBD2 - TRBV9 TGTGCCAGCAGCGCGGGACTAGCGGGAGGAGAGACCCAGTACTTC CASSAGLAGGETQYF
TRBJ2-3 - many TRBV5-1 TGCGCCAGCAGCTTGGCCCAGGGAGGGGGCTACACAGATACGCAGTATTTT CASSLAQGGGYTDTQYF
TRBJ2-1 - - TRBV6-2/TRBV6-3 TGTGCCAGCAGTTTAGGCTACAGCTCCTACAATGAGCAGTTCTTC CASSLGYSSYNEQFF
TRBJ2-2 - many TRBV20-1 TGCAGTGCTTCCCTGTTGCCCGGGGAGCTGTTTTTT CSASLLPGELFF
TRBJ1-2 - many TRBV7-9 TGTGCCAGCAGCTTAGAAGCGACAGGCTACACCTTC CASSLEATGYTF
TRBJ1-4 - many TRBV7-2 TGTGCCAGCAGCTTAGCGCTGGGCTCAACTAATGAAAAACTGTTTTTT CASSLALGSTNEKLFF
TRBJ2-3 TRBD2 many TRBV20-1 TGCAGTGGGGTCGGGGGGGCAGATACGCAGTATTTT CSGVGGADTQYF
TRBJ2-5 - few TRBV7-9 TGTGTCAGCAGGGCAGGAAAGACCCAGTACTTC CVSRAGKTQYF
TRBJ1-2 - few TRBV5-1 TGCGCCAGCAGCTCCGGACGGATAATCTATGGCTACACCTTC CASSSGRIIYGYTF
TRBJ2-1 TRBD2 many TRBV7-7 TGTGCTAGCAGCCAGACTAGCGGGGGATCTGAGCAGTTCTTC CASSQTSGGSEQFF
TRBJ2-3 - many TRBV12-3/TRBV12-4 TGTGCCAGCAGTTTGAGGGTCGGGGCCCGAGTTAAAGATACGCAGTATTTT CASSLRVGARVKDTQYF
TRBJ2-7 - many TRBV13 TGTGCCAGCAGGGGGCAGGCCAGCTACGAGCAGTACTTC CASRGQASYEQYF
TRBJ2-1 - many TRBV7-8 TGTGCCAGCAGCCCCGAGGTCCAAAACGACTACAATGAGCAGTTCTTC CASSPEVQNDYNEQFF
TRBJ2-7 - many TRBV27 TGTGCCAGCAGTTTATCCTACCGCTACGAGCAGTACTTC CASSLSYRYEQYF
TRBJ1-2 - many TRBV7-8 TGTGCCAGCAGCTTAGTCGTTGGACGGGGCCGTACCTATGGCTACACCTTC CASSLVVGRGRTYGYTF
TRBJ1-5 - many TRBV6-1 TGTGCCAGCAGCTTGCAGGTGTATAGCAATCAGCCCCAGCATTTT CASSLQVYSNQPQHF
TRBJ1-1 - - TRBV12-5 TGTGCTAGTGGTATCGTTTCGAACACTGAAGCTTTCTTT CASGIVSNTEAFF
TRBJ1-1 TRBD1 few TRBV19 TGTGCCAGTAGTACCCGGACAGGACTCGACACTGAAGCTTTCTTT CASSTRTGLDTEAFF
TRBJ1-1 TRBD1 many TRBV2 TGTGCCAGCAGTGGGGGACAGACTAAAAACACTGAAGCTTTCTTT CASSGGQTKNTEAFF
TRBJ2-2 - many TRBV11-2 TGTGCCAGCAGCTTAAGGTCTTTCCAGAACACCGGGGAGCTGTTTTTT CASSLRSFQNTGELFF
TRBJ1-2 TRBD1 many TRBV20-1 TGCAGTGCCATCAAGAAAACACAGGGGGAGGATGGCTACACCTTC CSAIKKTQGEDGYTF
TRBJ2-1 TRBD2 many TRBV12-3/TRBV12-4 TGTGCCAGCAGTCTAGCGGGGCGGGAGGCCCATGAGCAGTTCTTC CASSLAGREAHEQFF
TRBJ2-3 - many TRBV5-1 TGCGCCAGCAGCACCAACACAGATACGCAGTATTTT CASSTNTDTQYF
TRBJ2-2 TRBD1 - TRBV6-1 TGTGCCAGCAGTGGTAACAGGGGGTCTGGCACCGGGGAGCTGTTTTTT CASSGNRGSGTGELFF
TRBJ2-3 TRBD2 many TRBV4-1 TGCGCCAGCAGCACGCGGACTAGCGGGGGTCCAGATACGCAGTATTTT CASSTRTSGGPDTQYF
TRBJ1-4 TRBD1 many TRBV7-2 TGTGCCAGCAGCTTCGACAGGGGAGGAACTAATGAAAAACTGTTTTTT CASSFDRGGTNEKLFF
TRBJ1-2 - - TRBV19 TGTGCCAGTAGCACCCGGGGGGCGGGTGGCTACACCTTC CASSTRGAGGYTF
TRBJ1-1 TRBD1 many TRBV18 TGTGCCAGCTCACCAGGGACAGAACCTGAAGCTTTCTTT CASSPGTEPEAFF